This T cell receptor (beta chain) was sequenced during a study of T-cell memory formation after mild COVID-19. From 5'RACE with constant-segment primers came TCR alpha and TCR beta cDNA libraries that carried sample barcodes and UMIs. TCRdb redid the calling of the 5' RACE reads with MiXCR, one entry per CDR3 protein. The sample gives 110,000 or so distinct CDR3 sequences, about a fifth of which show up once; 41% is in the top ten. The table lists this clonotype with a few counts. Germline CDR1 reads LGHNA; CDR2 reads YSLEER. Deletions cut 0 bases from V and 0 bases from J, with 9 bases between. The CDR3 length is 17 residues.

V is TRBV4-3 and J is TRBJ2-6; unclear D gene. The sequence derives from a young man who had mild COVID-19 (a few samples of this study predate the infection). Cell type and time point are not known. Specimen: PBMCs or a T cell subset sorted from them (not recorded which). CDR3 residues: CASSQDLTISGANVLTF. For the CDR3, the DNA is TGCGCCAGCAGCCAAGATTTGACGATCTCTGGGGCCAACGTCCTGACTTTC.